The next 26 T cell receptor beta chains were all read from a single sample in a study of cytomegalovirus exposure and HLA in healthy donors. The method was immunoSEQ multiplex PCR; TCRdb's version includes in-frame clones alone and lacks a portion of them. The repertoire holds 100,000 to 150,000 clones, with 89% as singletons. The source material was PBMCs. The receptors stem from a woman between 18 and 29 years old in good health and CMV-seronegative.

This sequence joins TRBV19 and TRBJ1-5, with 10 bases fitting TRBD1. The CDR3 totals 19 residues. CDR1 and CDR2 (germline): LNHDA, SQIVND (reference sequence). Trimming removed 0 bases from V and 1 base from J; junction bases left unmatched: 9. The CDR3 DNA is TGTGCCAGTAGTATAGATCTAGTGACAGGGGGCATAAGCAATCAGCCCCAGCATTTT. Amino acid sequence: CASSIDLVTGGISNQPQHF.

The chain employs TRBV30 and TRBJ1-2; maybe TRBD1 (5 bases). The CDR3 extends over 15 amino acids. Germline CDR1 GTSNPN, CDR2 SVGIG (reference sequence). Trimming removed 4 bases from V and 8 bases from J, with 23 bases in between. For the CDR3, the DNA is TGTGCCTGGACCCCGACTATAGGTCGGCGGGGCGGCTACACCTTC. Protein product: CAWTPTIGRRGGYTF.

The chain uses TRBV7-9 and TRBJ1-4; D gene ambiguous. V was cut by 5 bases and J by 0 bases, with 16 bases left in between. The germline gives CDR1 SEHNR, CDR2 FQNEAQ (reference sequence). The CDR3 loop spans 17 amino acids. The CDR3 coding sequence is TGTGCCAGCAGCCCTAGATCGGTCTTTGCAACTAATGAAAAACTGTTTTTT. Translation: CASSPRSVFATNEKLFF.

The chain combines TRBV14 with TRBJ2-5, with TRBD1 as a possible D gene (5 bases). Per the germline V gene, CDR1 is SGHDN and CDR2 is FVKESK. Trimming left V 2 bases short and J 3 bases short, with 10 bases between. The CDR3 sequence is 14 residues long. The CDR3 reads CASSQKDREETQYF. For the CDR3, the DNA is TGTGCCAGCAGCCAAAAAGACAGAGAAGAGACCCAGTACTTC.

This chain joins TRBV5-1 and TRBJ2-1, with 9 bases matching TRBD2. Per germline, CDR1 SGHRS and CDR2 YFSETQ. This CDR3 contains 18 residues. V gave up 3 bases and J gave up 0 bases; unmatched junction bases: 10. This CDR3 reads CASSWDQLAGDSYNEQFF. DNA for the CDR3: TGCGCCAGCAGCTGGGATCAATTAGCGGGAGACTCCTACAATGAGCAGTTCTTC.

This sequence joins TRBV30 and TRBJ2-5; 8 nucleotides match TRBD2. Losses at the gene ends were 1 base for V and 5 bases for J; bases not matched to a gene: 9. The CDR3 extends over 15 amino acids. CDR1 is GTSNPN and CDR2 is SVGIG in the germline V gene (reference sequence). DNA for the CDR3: TGTGCCTGGAGTGGGCTAGCGGGTGTTCGGGAGACCCAGTACTTC. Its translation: CAWSGLAGVRETQYF.

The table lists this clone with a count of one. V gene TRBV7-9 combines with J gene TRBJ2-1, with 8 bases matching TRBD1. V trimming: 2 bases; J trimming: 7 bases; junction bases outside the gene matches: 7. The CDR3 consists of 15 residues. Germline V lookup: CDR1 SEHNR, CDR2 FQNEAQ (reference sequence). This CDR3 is CASSLYRDRSNEQFF. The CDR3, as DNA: TGTGCCAGCAGCTTATACCGGGACAGGTCGAATGAGCAGTTCTTC.

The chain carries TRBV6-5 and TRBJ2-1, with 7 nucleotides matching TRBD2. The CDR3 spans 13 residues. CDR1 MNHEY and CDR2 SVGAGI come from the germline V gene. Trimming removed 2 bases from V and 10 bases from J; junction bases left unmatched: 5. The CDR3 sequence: CASSYGGEREQFF. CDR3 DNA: TGTGCCAGCAGTTACGGGGGGGAGCGCGAGCAGTTCTTC.

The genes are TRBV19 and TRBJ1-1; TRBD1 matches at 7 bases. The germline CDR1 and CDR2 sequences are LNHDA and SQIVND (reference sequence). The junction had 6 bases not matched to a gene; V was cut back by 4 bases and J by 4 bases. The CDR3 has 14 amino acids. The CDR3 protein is CASSRDRAVTEAFF. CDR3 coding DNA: TGTGCCAGTAGTAGAGACAGGGCGGTCACTGAAGCTTTCTTT.

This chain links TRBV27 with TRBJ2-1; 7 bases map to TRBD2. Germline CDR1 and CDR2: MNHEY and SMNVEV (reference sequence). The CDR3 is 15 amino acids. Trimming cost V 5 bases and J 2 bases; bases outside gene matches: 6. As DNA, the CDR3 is TGTGCCAGCAGTCCTTGGGGGGGGACCTACAATGAGCAGTTCTTC. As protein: CASSPWGGTYNEQFF.

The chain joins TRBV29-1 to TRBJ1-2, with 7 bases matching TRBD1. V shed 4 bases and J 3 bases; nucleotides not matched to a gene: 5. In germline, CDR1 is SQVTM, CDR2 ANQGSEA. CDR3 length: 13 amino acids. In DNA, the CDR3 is TGCAGCGTTGTTAGTACAGGGGACTATGGCTACACCTTC. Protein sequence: CSVVSTGDYGYTF.

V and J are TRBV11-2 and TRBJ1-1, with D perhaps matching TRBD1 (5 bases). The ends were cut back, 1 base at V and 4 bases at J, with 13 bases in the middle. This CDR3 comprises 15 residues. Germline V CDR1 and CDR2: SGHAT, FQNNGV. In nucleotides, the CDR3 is TGTGCCAGCAGCTTAGGATTCTCGGGGGGCACTGAAGCTTTCTTT. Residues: CASSLGFSGGTEAFF.

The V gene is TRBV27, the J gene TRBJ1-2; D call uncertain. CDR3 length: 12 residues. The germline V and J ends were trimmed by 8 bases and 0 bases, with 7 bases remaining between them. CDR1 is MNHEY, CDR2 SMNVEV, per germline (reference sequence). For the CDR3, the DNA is TGTGCCAGCTCGAACTCTAACTATGGCTACACCTTC. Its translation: CASSNSNYGYTF.

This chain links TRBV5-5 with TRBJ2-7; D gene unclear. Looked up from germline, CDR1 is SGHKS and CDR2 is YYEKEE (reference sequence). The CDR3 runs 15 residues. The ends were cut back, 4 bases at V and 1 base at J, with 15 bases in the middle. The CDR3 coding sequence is TGTGCCAGCAGCCAACAGATTCTCGCGTCCTACGAGCAGTACTTC. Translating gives CASSQQILASYEQYF.

The chain's CDR3 is CASSYGSSEQYF. For the CDR3, the DNA is TGTGCCAGCAGTTATGGGAGTTCGGAGCAGTACTTC. The chain joins TRBV6-6 to TRBJ2-7; TRBD2 might be the D (5 bases). The germline V gene encodes CDR1 MNHNY and CDR2 SVGAGI (reference sequence). The CDR3 extends over 12 amino acids. V lost 3 bases to trimming and J lost 7 bases, with 10 bases between them.

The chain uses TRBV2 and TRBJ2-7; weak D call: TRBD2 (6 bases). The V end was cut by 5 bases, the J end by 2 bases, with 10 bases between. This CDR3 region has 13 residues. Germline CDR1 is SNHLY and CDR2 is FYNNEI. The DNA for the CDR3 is TGTGCCAGCAGTCGGTCGGGGGCCTACGAGCAGTACTTC. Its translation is CASSRSGAYEQYF. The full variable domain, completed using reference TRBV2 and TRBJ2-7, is EPEVTQTPSHQVTQMGQEVILRCVPISNHLYFYWYRQILGQKVEFLVSFYNNEISEKSEIFDDQFSVERPDGSNFTLKIRSTKLEDSAMYFCASSRSGAYEQYFGPGTRLTVT.

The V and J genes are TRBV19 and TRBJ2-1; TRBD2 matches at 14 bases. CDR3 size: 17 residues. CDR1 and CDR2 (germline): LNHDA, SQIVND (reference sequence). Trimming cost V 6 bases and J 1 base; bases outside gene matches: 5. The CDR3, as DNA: TGTGCCAGTAGCCAGACTAGCGGGAGGGCATCCTACAATGAGCAGTTCTTC. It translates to CASSQTSGRASYNEQFF.

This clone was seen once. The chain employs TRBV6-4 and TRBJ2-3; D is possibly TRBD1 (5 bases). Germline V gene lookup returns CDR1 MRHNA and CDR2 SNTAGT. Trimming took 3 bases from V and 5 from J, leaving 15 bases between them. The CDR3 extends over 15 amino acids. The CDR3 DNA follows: TGTGCCAGCAGTGATAAACAGGTAAGCCAAGATACGCAGTATTTT. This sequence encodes CASSDKQVSQDTQYF.

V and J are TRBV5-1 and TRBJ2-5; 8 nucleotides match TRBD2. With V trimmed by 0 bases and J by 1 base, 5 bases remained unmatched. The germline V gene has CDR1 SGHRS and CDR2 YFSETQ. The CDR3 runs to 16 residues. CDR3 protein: CASSLASSGPQETQYF. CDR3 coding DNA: TGCGCCAGCAGCTTGGCCTCTAGCGGGCCCCAAGAGACCCAGTACTTC.

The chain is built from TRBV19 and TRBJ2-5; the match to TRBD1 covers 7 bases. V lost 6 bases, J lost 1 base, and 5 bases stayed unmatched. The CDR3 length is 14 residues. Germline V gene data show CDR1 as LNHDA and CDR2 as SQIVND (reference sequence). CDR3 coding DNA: TGTGCCAGTAGCGAGAGGGGGCTCCAAGAGACCCAGTACTTC. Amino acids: CASSERGLQETQYF.

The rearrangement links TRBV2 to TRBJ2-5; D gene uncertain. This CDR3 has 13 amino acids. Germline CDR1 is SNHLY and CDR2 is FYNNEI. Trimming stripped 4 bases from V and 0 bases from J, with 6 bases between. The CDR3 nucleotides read TGTGCCAGCAGTGTGCGATACCAAGAGACCCAGTACTTC. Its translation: CASSVRYQETQYF.

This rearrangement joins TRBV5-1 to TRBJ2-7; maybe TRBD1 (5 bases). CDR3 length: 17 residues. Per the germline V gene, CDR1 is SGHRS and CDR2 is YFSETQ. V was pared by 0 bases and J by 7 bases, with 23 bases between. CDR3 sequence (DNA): TGCGCCAGCAGCTTGGGCGGCAGGGCCCTGTCCCTCTGGGAGCAGTACTTC. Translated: CASSLGGRALSLWEQYF.

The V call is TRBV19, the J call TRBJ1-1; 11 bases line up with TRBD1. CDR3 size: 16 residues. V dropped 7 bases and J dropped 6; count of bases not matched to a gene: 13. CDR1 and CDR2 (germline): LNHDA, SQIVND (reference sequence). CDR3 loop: CASKDRGREVTAEAFF. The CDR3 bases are TGTGCCAGTAAGGACAGGGGGCGGGAGGTTACCGCTGAAGCTTTCTTT.

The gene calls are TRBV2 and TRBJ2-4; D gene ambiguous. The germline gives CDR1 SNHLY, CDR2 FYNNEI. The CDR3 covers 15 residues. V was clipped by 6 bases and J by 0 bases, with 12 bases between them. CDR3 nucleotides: TGTGCCAGCAGATCCCCCCCATTAGCCAAAAACATTCAGTACTTC. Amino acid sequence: CASRSPPLAKNIQYF.

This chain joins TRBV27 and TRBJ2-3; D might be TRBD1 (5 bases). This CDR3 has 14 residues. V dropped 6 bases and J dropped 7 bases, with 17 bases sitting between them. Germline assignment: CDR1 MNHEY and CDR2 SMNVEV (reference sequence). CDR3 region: CASSGREVSYTQYF. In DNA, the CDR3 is TGTGCCAGCAGCGGCAGGGAAGTGTCTTATACGCAGTATTTT.

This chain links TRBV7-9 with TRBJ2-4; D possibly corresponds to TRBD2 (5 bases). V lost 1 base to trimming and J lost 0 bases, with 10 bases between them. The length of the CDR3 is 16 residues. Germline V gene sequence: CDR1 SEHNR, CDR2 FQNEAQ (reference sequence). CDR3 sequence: CASSLGAGLAKNIQYF. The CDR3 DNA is TGTGCCAGCAGCTTAGGGGCAGGACTAGCCAAAAACATTCAGTACTTC.